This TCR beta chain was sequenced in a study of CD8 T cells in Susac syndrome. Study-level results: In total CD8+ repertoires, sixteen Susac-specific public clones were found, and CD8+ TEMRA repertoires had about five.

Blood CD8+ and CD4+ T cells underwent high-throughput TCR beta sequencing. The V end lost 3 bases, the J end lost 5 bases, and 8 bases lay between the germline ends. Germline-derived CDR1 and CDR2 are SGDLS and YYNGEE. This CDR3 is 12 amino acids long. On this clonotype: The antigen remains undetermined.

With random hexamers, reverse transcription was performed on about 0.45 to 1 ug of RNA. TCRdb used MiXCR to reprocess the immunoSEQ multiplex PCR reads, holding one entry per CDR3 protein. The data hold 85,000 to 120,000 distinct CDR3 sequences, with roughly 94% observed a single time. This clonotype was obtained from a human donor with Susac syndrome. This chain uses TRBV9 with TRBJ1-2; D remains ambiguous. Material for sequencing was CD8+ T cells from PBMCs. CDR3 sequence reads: CASSDYIYGYTF. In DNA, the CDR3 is TGTGCCAGCAGCGACTACATTTATGGCTACACCTTC.